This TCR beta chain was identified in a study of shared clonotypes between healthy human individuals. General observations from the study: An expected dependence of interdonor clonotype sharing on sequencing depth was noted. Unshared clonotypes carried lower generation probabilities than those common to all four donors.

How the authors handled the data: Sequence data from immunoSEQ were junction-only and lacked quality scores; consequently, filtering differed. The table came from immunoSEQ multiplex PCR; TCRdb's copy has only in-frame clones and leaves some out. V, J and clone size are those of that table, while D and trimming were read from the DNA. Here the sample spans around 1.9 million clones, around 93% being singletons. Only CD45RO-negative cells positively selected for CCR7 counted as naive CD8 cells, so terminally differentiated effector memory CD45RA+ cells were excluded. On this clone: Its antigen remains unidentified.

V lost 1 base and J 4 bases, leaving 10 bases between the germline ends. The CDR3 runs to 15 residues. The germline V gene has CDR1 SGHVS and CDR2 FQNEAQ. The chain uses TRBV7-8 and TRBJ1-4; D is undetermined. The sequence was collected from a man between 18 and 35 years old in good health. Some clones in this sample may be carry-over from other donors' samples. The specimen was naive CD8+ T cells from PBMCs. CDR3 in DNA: TGTGCCAGCAGCTTAGAGGAAGAAGATAATGAAAAACTGTTTTTT. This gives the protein CASSLEEEDNEKLFF.